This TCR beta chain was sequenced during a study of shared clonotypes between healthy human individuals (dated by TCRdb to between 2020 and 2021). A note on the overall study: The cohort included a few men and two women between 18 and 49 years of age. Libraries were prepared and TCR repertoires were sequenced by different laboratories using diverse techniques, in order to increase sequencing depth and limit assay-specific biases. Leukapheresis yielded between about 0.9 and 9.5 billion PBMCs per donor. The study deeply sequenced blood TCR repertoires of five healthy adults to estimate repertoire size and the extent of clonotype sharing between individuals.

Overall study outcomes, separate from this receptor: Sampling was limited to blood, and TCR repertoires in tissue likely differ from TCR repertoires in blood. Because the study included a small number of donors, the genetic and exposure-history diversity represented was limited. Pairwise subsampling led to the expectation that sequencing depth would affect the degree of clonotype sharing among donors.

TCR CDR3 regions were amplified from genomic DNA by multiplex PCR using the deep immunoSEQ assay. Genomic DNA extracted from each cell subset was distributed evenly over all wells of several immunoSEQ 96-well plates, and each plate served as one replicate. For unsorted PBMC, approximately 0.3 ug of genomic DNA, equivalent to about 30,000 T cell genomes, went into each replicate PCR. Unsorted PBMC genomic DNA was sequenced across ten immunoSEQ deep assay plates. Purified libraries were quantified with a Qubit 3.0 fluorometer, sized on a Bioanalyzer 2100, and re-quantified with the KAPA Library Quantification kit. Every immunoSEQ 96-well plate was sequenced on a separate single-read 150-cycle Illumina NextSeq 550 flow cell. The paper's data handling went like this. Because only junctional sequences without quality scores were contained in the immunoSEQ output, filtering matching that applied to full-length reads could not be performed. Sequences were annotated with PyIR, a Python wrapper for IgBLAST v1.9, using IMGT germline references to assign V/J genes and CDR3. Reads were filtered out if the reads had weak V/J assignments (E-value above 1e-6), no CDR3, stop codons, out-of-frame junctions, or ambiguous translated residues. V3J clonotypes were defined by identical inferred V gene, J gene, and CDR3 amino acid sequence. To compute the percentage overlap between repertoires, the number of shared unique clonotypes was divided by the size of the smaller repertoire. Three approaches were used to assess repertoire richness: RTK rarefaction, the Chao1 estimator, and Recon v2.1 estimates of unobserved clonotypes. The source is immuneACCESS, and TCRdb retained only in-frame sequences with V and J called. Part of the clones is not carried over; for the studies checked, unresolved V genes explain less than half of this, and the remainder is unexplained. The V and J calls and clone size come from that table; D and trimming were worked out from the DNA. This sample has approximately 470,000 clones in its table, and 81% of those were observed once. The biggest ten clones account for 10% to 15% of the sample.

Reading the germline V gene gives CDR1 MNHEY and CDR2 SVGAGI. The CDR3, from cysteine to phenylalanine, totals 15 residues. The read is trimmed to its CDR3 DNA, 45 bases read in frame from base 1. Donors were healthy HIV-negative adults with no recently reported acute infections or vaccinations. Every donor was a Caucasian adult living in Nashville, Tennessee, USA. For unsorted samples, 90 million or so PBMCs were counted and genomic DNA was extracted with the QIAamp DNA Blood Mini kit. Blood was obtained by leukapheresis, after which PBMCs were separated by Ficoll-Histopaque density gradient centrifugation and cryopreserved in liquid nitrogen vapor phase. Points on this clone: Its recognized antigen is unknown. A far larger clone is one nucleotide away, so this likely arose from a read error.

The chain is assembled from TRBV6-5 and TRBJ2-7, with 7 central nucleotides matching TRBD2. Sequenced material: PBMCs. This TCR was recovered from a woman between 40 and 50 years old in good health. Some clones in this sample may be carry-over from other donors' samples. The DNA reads TGTACCAGCAGTCCATCTAGCGGACGCTCCTACGAGCAGTACTTC. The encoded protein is CTSSPSSGRSYEQYF.